Listed below are T cell receptor beta chains from one sample, sequenced in a study of shared clonotypes between healthy human individuals. Assay used: immunoSEQ multiplex PCR; TCRdb lists only in-frame clones, some missing. The sample consists of a few hundred thousand clones, roughly 97% of them appearing once. Sample: naive CD4+ T cells sorted from blood. These receptors originate from a woman aged 25 to 39 in good health. CDR3s include the opening cysteine and the closing phenylalanine or tryptophan. D genes are given only for firm matches.

j_call v_call cdr3_length d_call cdr3_aa
TRBJ1-5 TRBV5-6 15 . CASSWGVNSNQPQHF
TRBJ2-1 TRBV7-9 18 TRBD2 CASSLAWGMGTSDKGQFF
TRBJ2-7 TRBV28 14 TRBD1 CASSYRGTPSAQYF
TRBJ1-5 TRBV19 15 TRBD1 CASRIVGGWNQPQHF
TRBJ2-1 TRBV6-1 13 TRBD2 CASRGTSYNEQFF
TRBJ1-5 TRBV6-1 13 TRBD1 CASRGQGNQPQHF
TRBJ2-5 TRBV5-1 13 . CASAWKGGETQYF
TRBJ2-7 TRBV19 14 TRBD2 CATRLAGHSYEQYF
TRBJ2-2 TRBV11-3 17 TRBD2 CASSSPPTSGNTGELFF
TRBJ2-7 TRBV29-1 13 . CSNSSRRSGEQYF
TRBJ2-4 TRBV5-1 14 . CASSLAGAKNIQYF
TRBJ2-1 TRBV6-4 15 . CASSVAASSYNEQFF
TRBJ2-7 TRBV10-3 14 . CAISDNEGPYEQYF
TRBJ2-5 TRBV4-1 13 TRBD2 CASSQAGTGGQYF
TRBJ2-7 TRBV5-1 14 . CASSPGRAVHEQYF
TRBJ2-7 TRBV5-4 15 . CASSLSLADSYEQYF
TRBJ2-3 TRBV7-9 14 . CASSWDSDTDTQYF
TRBJ1-1 TRBV23-1 14 . CASSLGRENTEAFF
TRBJ1-4 TRBV28 14 . CASRKPGVREKLFF
TRBJ1-2 TRBV7-9 13 TRBD1 CASDKTGGWGYTF
TRBJ2-3 TRBV2 14 . CASSEVPGGDTQYF
TRBJ1-1 TRBV10-3 13 TRBD1 CAISGRTGDEAFF
TRBJ2-5 TRBV5-6 16 . CASSLGPGPRQETQYF
TRBJ1-5 TRBV19 13 . CASSPGGNQPQHF
TRBJ1-1 TRBV7-2 15 TRBD1 CASSGFGQGGTEAFF
TRBJ2-7 TRBV11-2 16 . CASSLDKWDPSYEQYF
TRBJ1-4 TRBV2 13 . CASRDKSGEKLFF
TRBJ2-6 TRBV18 16 . CASSPSGVSGANVLTF
TRBJ1-1 TRBV10-2 14 TRBD1 CASKTGGLNTEAFF